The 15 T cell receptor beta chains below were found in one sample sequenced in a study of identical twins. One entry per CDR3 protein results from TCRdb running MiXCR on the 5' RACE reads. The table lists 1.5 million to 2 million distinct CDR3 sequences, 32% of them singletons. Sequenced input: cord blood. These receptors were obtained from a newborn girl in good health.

The CDR3, as DNA: TGCGCCAGCAGCTTGGTCCCAAGCGTCCCTGGGGAGACCCAGTACTTC. Translated: CASSLVPSVPGETQYF. This chain links TRBV5-1 with TRBJ2-5, with D hard to call. The CDR3 spans 16 residues. CDR1 is SGHRS, CDR2 YFSETQ, per germline. V shed 0 bases and J shed 5 bases, with 17 bases lying between them.

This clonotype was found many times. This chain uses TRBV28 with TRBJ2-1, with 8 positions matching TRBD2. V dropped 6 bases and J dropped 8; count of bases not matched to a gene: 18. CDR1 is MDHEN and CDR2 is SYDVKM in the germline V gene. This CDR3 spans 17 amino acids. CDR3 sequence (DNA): TGTGCCAGCAGCTCCTCCCCGTTCGGGAGGGCCAGGGATGAGCAGTTCTTC. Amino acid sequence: CASSSSPFGRARDEQFF.

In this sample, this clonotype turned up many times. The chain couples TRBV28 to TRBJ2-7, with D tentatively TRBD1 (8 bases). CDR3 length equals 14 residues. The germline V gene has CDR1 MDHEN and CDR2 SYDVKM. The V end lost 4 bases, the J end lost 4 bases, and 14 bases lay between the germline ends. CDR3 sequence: CASSSGQGGYEQYF. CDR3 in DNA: TGTGCCAGCAGTTCTGGACAGGGAGGGTACGAGCAGTACTTC.

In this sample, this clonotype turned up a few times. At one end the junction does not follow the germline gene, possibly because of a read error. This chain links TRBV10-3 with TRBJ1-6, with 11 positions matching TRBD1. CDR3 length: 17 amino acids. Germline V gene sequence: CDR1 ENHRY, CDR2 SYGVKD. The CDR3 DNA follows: TGTGCCATCAGTGAGAGGACAGGGGGCGGAGAGGATTCACCCCCCCACTTT. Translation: CAISERTGGGEDSPPHF.

CDR3 nucleotides: TGCAGTGCTAGGGGGCTAGCGGGAGGACTTATCTACGAGCAGTACTTC. It translates to CSARGLAGGLIYEQYF. The chain joins TRBV20-1 to TRBJ2-7, with TRBD2 matching 11 bases. CDR3 size: 16 residues. J was trimmed by 3 bases and V by 3 bases; bases with no gene match: 10. Germline values: CDR1 DFQATT, CDR2 SNEGSKA (reference sequence).

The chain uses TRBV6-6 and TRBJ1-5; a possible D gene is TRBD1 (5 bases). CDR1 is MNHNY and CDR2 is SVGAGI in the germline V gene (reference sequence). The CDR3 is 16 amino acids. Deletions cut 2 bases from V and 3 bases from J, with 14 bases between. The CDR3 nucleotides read TGTGCCAGCAGTTACGGGTTTGGGGGAGTCAATCAGCCCCAGCATTTT. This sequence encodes CASSYGFGGVNQPQHF.

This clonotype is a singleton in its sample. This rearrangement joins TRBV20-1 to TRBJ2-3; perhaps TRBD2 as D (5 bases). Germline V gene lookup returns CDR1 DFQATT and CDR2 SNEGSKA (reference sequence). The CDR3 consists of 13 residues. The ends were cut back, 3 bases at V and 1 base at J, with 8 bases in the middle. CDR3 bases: TGCAGTGCTAGGACTACCCGCACAGATACGCAGTATTTT. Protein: CSARTTRTDTQYF.

In DNA, the CDR3 is TGTGCCAGCATGGGGGACTCAAACACCGGGGAGCTGTTTTTT. Protein sequence: CASMGDSNTGELFF. The chain carries TRBV6-1 and TRBJ2-2, with D maybe TRBD2 (6 bases). CDR3 size: 14 residues. Trimming removed 7 bases from V and 2 bases from J, with 11 bases in between. The germline gives CDR1 MNHNS, CDR2 SASEGT.

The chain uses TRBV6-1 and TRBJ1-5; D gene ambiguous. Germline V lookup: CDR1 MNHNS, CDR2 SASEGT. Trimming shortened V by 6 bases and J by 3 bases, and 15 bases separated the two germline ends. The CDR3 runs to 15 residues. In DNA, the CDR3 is TGTGCCAGCAGGGACGGGTCGCGGGTCAATCAGCCCCAGCATTTT. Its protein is CASRDGSRVNQPQHF.

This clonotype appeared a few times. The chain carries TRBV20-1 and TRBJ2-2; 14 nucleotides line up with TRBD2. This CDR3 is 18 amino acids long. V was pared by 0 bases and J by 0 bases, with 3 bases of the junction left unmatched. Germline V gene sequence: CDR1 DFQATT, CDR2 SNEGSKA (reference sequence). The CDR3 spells CSARDLTSGGANTGELFF. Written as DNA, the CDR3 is TGCAGTGCTAGAGACCTGACTAGCGGGGGGGCGAACACCGGGGAGCTGTTTTTT.

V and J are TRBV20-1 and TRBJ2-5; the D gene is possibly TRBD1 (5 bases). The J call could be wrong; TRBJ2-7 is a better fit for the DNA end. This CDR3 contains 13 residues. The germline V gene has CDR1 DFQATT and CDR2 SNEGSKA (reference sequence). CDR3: CSASRGGNYEQYF. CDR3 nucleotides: TGCAGTGCCTCTAGGGGCGGAAACTACGAGCAGTACTTC.

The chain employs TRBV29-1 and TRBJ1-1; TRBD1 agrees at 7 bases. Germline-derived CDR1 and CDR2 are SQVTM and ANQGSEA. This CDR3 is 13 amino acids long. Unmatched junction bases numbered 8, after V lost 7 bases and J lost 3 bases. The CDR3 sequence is CSAHRGGDTEAFF. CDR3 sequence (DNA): TGCAGCGCACACAGGGGAGGTGACACTGAAGCTTTCTTT.

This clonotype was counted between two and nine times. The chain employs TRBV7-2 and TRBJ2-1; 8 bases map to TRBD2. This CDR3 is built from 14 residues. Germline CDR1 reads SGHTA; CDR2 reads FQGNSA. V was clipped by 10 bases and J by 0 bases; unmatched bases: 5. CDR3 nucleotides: TGTGCCACGACCGCGGGGGGCTCCTACAATGAGCAGTTCTTC. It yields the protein CATTAGGSYNEQFF. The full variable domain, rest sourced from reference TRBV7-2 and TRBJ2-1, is GAGVSQSPSNKVTEKGKDVELRCDPISGHTALYWYRQSLGQGLEFLIYFQGNSAPDKSGLPSDRFSAERTGGSVSTLTIQRTQQEDSAVYLCATTAGGSYNEQFFGPGTRLTVL.

CDR3 sequence reads: CSAIQVRAYEQYF. CDR3 nucleotide sequence: TGCAGTGCTATTCAGGTCAGGGCCTACGAGCAGTACTTC. This sequence joins TRBV20-1 and TRBJ2-7; D is possibly TRBD1 (5 bases). This CDR3 has 13 amino acids. The germline gives CDR1 DFQATT, CDR2 SNEGSKA (reference sequence). Trimming stripped 4 bases from V and 2 bases from J, with 12 bases between.

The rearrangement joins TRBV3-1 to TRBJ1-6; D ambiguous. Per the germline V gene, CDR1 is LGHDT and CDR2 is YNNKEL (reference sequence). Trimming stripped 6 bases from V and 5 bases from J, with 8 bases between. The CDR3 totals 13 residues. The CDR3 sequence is CASRDSDNSPLHF. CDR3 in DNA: TGTGCCAGCAGGGATTCTGATAATTCACCCCTCCACTTT.